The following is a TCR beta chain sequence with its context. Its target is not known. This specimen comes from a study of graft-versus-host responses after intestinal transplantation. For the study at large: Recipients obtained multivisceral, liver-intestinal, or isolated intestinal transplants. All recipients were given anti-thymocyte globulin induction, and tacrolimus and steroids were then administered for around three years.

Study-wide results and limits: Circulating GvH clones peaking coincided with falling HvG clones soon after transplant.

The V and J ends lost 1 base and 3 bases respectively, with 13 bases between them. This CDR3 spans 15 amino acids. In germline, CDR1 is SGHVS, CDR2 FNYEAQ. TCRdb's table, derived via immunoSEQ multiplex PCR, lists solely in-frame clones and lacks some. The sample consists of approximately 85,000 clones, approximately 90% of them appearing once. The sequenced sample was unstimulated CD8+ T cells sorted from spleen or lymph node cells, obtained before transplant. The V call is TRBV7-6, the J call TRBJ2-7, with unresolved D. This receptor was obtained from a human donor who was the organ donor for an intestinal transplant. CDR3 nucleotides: TGTGCCAGCAGCTTAGTACTGGGCGGAAACTACGAGCAGTACTTC. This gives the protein CASSLVLGGNYEQYF.